What follows describes a single TCR beta chain. It has no known antigen specificity. No much larger clonotype is one base removed from it; base qualities were not supplied. This sample was taken from a study of OX40 agonist ivuxolimab in advanced cancers. For context, the study as a whole: Ivuxolimab was a fully human IgG2 agonistic monoclonal antibody targeting the costimulatory receptor OX40 (CD134). Intravenous ivuxolimab was administered to patients every 2 weeks at six dose levels: 0.01, 0.1, 0.3, 1.5, 3 and 10 mg/kg. The dose-escalation cohort was roughly 87% male with a mean age of roughly 60 years, ranging from about 20 to 85. Of the 50 or so patients in dose escalation, around 19 had hepatocellular carcinoma, about 15 had melanoma, 9 had renal cell carcinoma and 9 had head and neck cancer. Partial responses were achieved by three dose-escalation patients, of whom one had hepatocellular carcinoma and two had cutaneous melanoma. Prior anti-PD-1, anti-PD-L1 or anti-CTLA-4 therapy was permitted, and approximately 40% of dose-escalation patients had received checkpoint inhibitors. The paper reports the monotherapy dose-escalation portion (N = 52 patients) of the phase I ivuxolimab trial. The purpose of peripheral TCRbeta sequencing was to test whether ivuxolimab changed TCR sequence diversity and led to clonal T-cell expansion. Points the paper makes about the study in general: Low levels of normalized T-cell clonal expansion were also seen in some patients who did not respond. After ivuxolimab, more expanded clones were found on average in CD8+ T cells than in CD4+ T cells. Clonal expansion of both CD4+ and CD8+ blood T cells was observed from baseline to week 6 at doses 0.1 to 3.0 mg/kg. In the 0.1-3.0 mg/kg groups, partial responders had among the lowest normalized peripheral clonal expansion, particularly in CD8+ T cells. Which antigens the clonally expanded peripheral T cells were specific for was not determined.

The trial excluded patients who had a history of autoimmune disease or were on systemic immunosuppression. Peripheral blood for TCR sequencing was drawn from every dose cohort at baseline, at cycle 4 day 1 and at cycle 7 day 1. Samples were obtained from an open-label, multicenter, first-in-human phase I dose-escalation trial of ivuxolimab. Adults with locally advanced or metastatic head and neck squamous cell, hepatocellular, melanoma or renal cell carcinoma were enrolled in the trial. Before TCR sequencing, CD4+ T cells and CD8+ T cells were sorted from peripheral blood as separate populations. Genomic DNA was extracted from sorted cells for sequencing of the TCRbeta CDR3 region. The immunoSEQ Assay was used to sequence the TCRbeta CDR3 regions. TCRdb carries this immuneACCESS record with in-frame sequences only. Its versions omit some clonotypes, under half of them owing to an unresolved V gene in the studies checked, with the rest unexplained. The sample profile shows about 77,000 clones; roughly 84% of them were found once. The ten most abundant clones make up approximately 6.2% of the sample.

Trimming costs V 0 bases and J 0 bases, and their ends lie 9 bases apart. CDR1 and CDR2, per the germline V gene, are LGHNA and YSLEER. The CDR3 covers 15 residues, taking in both the cysteine and the phenylalanine. Here the CDR3 DNA is all that survives: 45 bases in frame from base 1. This sequence was found in an adult with an advanced solid tumor such as melanoma, head and neck, liver or kidney cancer. Specimen: CD4+ or CD8+ T cells sorted from blood, collected in a trial of the OX40 agonist ivuxolimab. This chain joins TRBV4-3 to TRBJ2-7, with the D call perhaps TRBD1 or TRBD2, as 5 bases match in each case. CDR3 sequence: CASSQDRGDSYEQYF. The bases read TGCGCCAGCAGCCAAGACCGAGGGGACTCCTACGAGCAGTACTTC.